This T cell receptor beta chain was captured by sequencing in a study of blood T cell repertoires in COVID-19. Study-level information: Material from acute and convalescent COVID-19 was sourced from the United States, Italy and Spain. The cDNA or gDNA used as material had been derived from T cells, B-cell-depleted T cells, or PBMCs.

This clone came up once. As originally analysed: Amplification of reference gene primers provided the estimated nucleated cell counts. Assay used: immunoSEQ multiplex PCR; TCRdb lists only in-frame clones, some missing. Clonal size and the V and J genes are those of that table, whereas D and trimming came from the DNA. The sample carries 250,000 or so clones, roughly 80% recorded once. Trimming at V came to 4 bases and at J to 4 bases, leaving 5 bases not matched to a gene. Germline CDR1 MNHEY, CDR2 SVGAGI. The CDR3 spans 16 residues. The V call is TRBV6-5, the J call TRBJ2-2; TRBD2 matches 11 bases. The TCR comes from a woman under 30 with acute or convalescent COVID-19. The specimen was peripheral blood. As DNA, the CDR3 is TGTGCCAGCAGTTTTCTAGCGGGAGGTTCCACCGGGGAGCTGTTTTTT. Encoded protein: CASSFLAGGSTGELFF.